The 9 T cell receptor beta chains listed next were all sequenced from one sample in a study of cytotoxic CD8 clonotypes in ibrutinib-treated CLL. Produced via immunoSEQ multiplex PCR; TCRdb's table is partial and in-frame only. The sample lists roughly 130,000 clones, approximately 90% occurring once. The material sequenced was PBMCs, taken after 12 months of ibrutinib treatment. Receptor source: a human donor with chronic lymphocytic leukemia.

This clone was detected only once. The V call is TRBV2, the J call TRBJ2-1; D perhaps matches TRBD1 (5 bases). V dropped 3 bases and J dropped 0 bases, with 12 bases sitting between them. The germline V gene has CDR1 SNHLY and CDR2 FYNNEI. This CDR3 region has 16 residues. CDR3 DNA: TGTGCCAGCAGTGAGCGACAGACGAGCTCCTACAATGAGCAGTTCTTC. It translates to CASSERQTSSYNEQFF.

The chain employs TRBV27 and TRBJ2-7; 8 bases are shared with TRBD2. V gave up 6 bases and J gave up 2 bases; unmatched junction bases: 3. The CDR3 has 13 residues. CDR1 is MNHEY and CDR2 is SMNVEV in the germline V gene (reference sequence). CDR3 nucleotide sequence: TGTGCCAGCAGCCCTAGCGGGCCCTACGAGCAGTACTTC. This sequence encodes CASSPSGPYEQYF.

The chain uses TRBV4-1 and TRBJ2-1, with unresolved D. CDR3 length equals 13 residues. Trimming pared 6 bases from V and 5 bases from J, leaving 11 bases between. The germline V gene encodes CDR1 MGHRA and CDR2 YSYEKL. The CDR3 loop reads CASSSQTDNEQFF. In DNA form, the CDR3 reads TGCGCCAGCAGTTCTCAAACGGACAATGAGCAGTTCTTC.

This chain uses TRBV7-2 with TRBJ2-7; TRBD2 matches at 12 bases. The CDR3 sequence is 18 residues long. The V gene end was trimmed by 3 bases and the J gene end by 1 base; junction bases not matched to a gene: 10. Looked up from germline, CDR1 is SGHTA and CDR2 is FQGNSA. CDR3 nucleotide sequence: TGTGCCAGCAGCTTCTACTCTAGCGGGAGGGCCGCATCCTACGAGCAGTACTTC. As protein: CASSFYSSGRAASYEQYF.

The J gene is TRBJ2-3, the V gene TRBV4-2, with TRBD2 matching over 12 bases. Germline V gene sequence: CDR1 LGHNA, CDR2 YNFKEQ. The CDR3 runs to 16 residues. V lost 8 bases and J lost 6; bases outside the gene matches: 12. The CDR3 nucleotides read TGTGCCAGCGCCGTTCTAGCGGGAGGGACGCGGGATACGCAGTATTTT. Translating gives CASAVLAGGTRDTQYF.

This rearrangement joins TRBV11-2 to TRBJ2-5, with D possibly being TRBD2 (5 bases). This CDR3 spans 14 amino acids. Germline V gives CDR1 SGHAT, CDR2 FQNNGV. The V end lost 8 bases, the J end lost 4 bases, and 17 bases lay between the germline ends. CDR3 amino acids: CASAPQAARETQYF. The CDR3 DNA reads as TGTGCCAGCGCTCCCCAAGCGGCCCGAGAGACCCAGTACTTC.

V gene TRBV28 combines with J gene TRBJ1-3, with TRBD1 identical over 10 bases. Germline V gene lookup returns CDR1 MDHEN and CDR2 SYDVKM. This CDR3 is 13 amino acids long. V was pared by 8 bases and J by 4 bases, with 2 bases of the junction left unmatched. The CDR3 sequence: CASVGQGGNTIYF. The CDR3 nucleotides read TGTGCCAGCGTGGGACAGGGGGGAAACACCATATATTTT. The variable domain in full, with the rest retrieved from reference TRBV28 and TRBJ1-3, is DVKVTQSSRYLVKRTGEKVFLECVQDMDHENMFWYRQDPGLGLRLIYFSYDVKMKEKGDIPEGYSVSREKKERFSLILESASTNQTSMYLCASVGQGGNTIYFGEGSWLTVV.

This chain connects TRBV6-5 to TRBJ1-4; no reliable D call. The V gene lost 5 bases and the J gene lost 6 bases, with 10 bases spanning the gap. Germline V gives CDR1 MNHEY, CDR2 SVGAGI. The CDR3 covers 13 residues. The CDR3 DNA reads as TGTGCCAGCAGTCAGGAGGGAGATGAAAAACTGTTTTTT. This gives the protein CASSQEGDEKLFF.

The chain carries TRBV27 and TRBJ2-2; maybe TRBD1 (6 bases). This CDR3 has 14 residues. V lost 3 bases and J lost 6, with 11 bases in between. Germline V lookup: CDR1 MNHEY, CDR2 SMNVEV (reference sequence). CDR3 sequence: CASSFKSGAGELFF. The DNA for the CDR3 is TGTGCCAGCAGTTTTAAGTCAGGGGCCGGGGAGCTGTTTTTT.